The clone carrying this T cell receptor beta chain was detected a few times. Its specificity is not known. This entry belongs to a study of shared clonotypes between healthy human individuals. The CDR3 runs to 13 residues. Trimming removed 2 bases at V and 5 bases at J, with 8 bases between. The germline CDR1 and CDR2 sequences are SGHRS and YFSETQ. Findings and limits, study-wide: Roughly 5% of naive CD4 clonotypes were common to several donors.

The study drew all its donors from Caucasian adults living in Nashville, Tennessee. The data were produced by immunoSEQ multiplex PCR, yet TCRdb's version contains in-frame clones alone and is incomplete. The sample consists of hundreds of thousands of clones, 60% to 75% of them appearing once. The TCR sequence derives from a woman in her 30s in good health. The sample was memory CD4+ T cells sorted from blood. Indicated subset: CD45RA-negative fraction. J is TRBJ2-1 and V is TRBV5-1; no definite D call. The CDR3 is CASSFSGDNEQFF. As DNA, the CDR3 is TGCGCCAGCAGCTTCTCTGGAGACAATGAGCAGTTCTTC.